This T cell receptor beta chain was recovered during a study of cytomegalovirus exposure and HLA in healthy donors. Study summary: From about 179 million T cells, an earlier analysis saw approximately 110 million unique TCR beta sequences. HLA-typed donors were the source of approximately 80 million unique TCRs, which an early data release held.

As to this clone: Its antigen is currently unknown.

Primers: 60 Vbeta forward and 13 Jbeta reverse. Sequencing used immunoSEQ multiplex PCR; TCRdb keeps in-frame clones, though not all of them. Found here are 85,000 to 120,000 clones, about 70% of them singletons; the top ten hold roughly 6%. The CDR3 runs 17 residues. Per the germline V gene, CDR1 is SGHDT and CDR2 is YYEEEE. J lost 0 bases, V lost 4 bases, and 7 bases had no gene match. Notes on the study in general: Immune exposure information comprised only CMV serostatus. Several of the most significant clusters were apparently associated with common viral pathogens in a later analysis.

The sample was PBMCs. The clonotype originates from a woman between 45 and 60 years old in good health and CMV-seropositive. This chain links TRBV5-6 with TRBJ2-6; 7 positions match TRBD2. CDR3 region: CASSHSRDYSGANVLTF. The CDR3 DNA reads as TGTGCCAGCAGCCACTCCCGGGACTACTCTGGGGCCAACGTCCTGACTTTC.